This T cell receptor beta chain was retrieved from a study of shared clonotypes between healthy human individuals. Looked up from germline, CDR1 is MNHNY and CDR2 is SVGAGI (reference sequence). The CDR3 is made up of 13 amino acids. Trimming stripped 7 bases from V and 0 bases from J, with 7 bases between. Study-wide points: Rarefaction revealed incomplete sorted-subset sequencing despite large depth. Estimated richness values were generally larger in naive subsets than in memory subsets.

Details on this clone: Antigen specificity is unknown.

TCRdb keeps only in-frame clones here, not all; method: immunoSEQ multiplex PCR. The data show 950,000 to 1,100,000 clones, about 75% seen once. None of the donors, who were healthy HIV-negative adults, had recently had acute infections or vaccinations. Sequencing was performed on memory CD4+ T cells sorted from blood. Subset: CD45RA-negative fraction. The V and J genes are TRBV6-6 and TRBJ1-3, with D tentatively TRBD1 (5 bases). The receptor was derived from a man aged 18 to 29 in good health. The CDR3: CASTGLSGNTIYF. For the CDR3, the DNA is TGTGCCAGCACGGGACTCTCTGGAAACACCATATATTTT.